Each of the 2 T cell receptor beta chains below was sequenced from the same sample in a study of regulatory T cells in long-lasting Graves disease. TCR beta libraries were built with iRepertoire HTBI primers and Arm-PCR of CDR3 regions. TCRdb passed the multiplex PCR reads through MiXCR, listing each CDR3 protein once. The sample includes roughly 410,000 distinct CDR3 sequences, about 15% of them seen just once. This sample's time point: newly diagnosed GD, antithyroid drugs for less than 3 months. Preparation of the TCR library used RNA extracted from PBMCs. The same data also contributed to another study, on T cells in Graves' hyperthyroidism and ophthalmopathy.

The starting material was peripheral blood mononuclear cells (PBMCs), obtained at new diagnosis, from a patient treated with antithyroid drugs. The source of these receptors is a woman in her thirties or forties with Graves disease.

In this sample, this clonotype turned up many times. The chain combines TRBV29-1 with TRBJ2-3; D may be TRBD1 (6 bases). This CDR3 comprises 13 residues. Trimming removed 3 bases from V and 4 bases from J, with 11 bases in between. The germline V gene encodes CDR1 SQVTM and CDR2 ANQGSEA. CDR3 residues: CSVDGRGPDTQYF. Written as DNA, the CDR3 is TGCAGCGTTGATGGCAGGGGTCCAGATACGCAGTATTTT.

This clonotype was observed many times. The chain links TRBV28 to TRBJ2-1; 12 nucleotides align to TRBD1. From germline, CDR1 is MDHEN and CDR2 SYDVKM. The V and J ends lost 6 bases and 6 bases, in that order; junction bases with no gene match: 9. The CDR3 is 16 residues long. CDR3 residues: CASSPIGDRGLNEQFF. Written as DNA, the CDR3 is TGTGCCAGCAGCCCGATAGGGGACAGGGGGCTCAATGAGCAGTTCTTC.